One and the same sample provided the 29 T cell receptor beta chains below, sequenced in a study of cytomegalovirus exposure and HLA in healthy donors. Vbeta (60) and Jbeta (13) primers were used in the PCR. Only in-frame clones appear in the TCRdb table, and some are missing; sequencing was by immunoSEQ multiplex PCR. The sample records 120,000 or so clones, over 65% being singletons. The source material was PBMCs. The receptors shown here come from a woman aged 40 to 49 in good health and CMV-seronegative.

CDR3 protein: CASSLGQGYTDTQYF. The CDR3 DNA reads TGTGCCAGCAGCTTAGGCCAGGGTTACACAGATACGCAGTATTTT. The chain links TRBV7-9 to TRBJ2-3; tentatively, D is TRBD1 (5 bases). V was cut by 1 base and J by 2 bases, with 10 bases left in between. This CDR3 has 15 residues. Germline lookup yields CDR1 SEHNR and CDR2 FQNEAQ (reference sequence).

In its sample, this clone was seen a few times. The V gene is TRBV9, the J gene TRBJ2-1, with TRBD2 matching over 8 bases. From germline, CDR1 is SGDLS and CDR2 YYNGEE. This CDR3 is 17 amino acids long. V trimming: 0 bases; J trimming: 8 bases; junction bases outside the gene matches: 13. Written as DNA, the CDR3 is TGTGCCAGCAGCGTAGTCCCCTACGGGAGGGCCGGGGATGAGCAGTTCTTC. Translation: CASSVVPYGRAGDEQFF.

This rearrangement joins TRBV7-2 to TRBJ2-1, with 12 bases identical to TRBD2. The CDR3 consists of 14 residues. The germline gives CDR1 SGHTA, CDR2 FQGNSA. V dropped 10 bases and J dropped 5; count of bases not matched to a gene: 6. CDR3 loop: CATKTSGSHNEQFF. The CDR3 region has the DNA TGTGCCACCAAGACTAGCGGGAGCCACAATGAGCAGTTCTTC.

The rearrangement uses TRBV4-1 and TRBJ2-2; TRBD2 matches at 10 bases. CDR3 length: 15 amino acids. CDR1 is MGHRA, CDR2 YSYEKL, per germline. With V trimmed by 4 bases and J by 3 bases, 2 bases remained unmatched. CDR3 sequence: CASSPAGGHTGELFF. For the CDR3, the DNA is TGCGCCAGCAGCCCAGCGGGGGGGCACACCGGGGAGCTGTTTTTT.

This clone was recorded once. This chain connects TRBV18 to TRBJ2-1, with 7 bases lining up with TRBD1. CDR1 KGHSH and CDR2 LQKENI come from the germline V gene. This CDR3 has 13 residues. V lost 6 bases, J lost 4 bases, and 3 bases stayed unmatched. CDR3 nucleotide sequence: TGTGCCAGCTCCCTGGACAGGTACAATGAGCAGTTCTTC. This sequence encodes CASSLDRYNEQFF.

J is TRBJ2-1 and V is TRBV7-8; 10 bases match TRBD2. In germline, CDR1 is SGHVS, CDR2 FQNEAQ. The CDR3 length is 17 residues. V lost 1 base and J lost 10; bases outside the gene matches: 13. The CDR3 DNA reads as TGTGCCAGCAGCTTAGGGGCGTTCGCTAGCGGGAGAGGGGAGCAGTTCTTC. Its protein product is CASSLGAFASGRGEQFF.

V and J are TRBV5-1 and TRBJ2-3; D remains unclear. Trimming removed 7 bases from V and 2 bases from J, with 5 bases in between. CDR1 SGHRS and CDR2 YFSETQ come from the germline V gene. This CDR3 region has 11 residues. In DNA form, the CDR3 reads TGCGCCAGCCAGATCACAGATACGCAGTATTTT. Translation gives CASQITDTQYF.

This chain links TRBV11-2 with TRBJ2-7; unclear D gene. Germline CDR1 reads SGHAT; CDR2 reads FQNNGV. The V gene lost 5 bases and the J gene lost 3 bases, with 11 bases spanning the gap. This CDR3 is built from 13 residues. The CDR3 DNA reads TGTGCCAGCAGCCCATCTCCGGGCTACGAGCAGTACTTC. Protein: CASSPSPGYEQYF. Full variable domain (remainder filled in from reference TRBV11-2 and TRBJ2-7): EAGVAQSPRYKIIEKRQSVAFWCNPISGHATLYWYQQILGQGPKLLIQFQNNGVVDDSQLPKDRFSAERLKGVDSTLKIQPAKLEDSAVYLCASSPSPGYEQYFGPGTRLTVT.

In regard to this clone: The same CDR3 arises from other DNA sequences in this sample as well. The chain links TRBV2 to TRBJ2-4, with D maybe TRBD2 (6 bases). CDR3 length: 14 residues. The germline V gene has CDR1 SNHLY and CDR2 FYNNEI. V gave up 4 bases and J gave up 0 bases, with 7 bases separating them. CDR3 DNA sequence: TGTGCCAGCAGTGCGGGACTAGCCAAAAACATTCAGTACTTC. This encodes CASSAGLAKNIQYF.

The chain couples TRBV5-6 to TRBJ1-4, with TRBD1 as a possible D gene (5 bases). Germline CDR1 SGHDT, CDR2 YYEEEE. V was trimmed by 4 bases and J by 0 bases, leaving 7 bases between them. This CDR3 comprises 14 residues. CDR3 DNA: TGTGCCAGCAGCCCGGGGGCAACTAATGAAAAACTGTTTTTT. It translates to CASSPGATNEKLFF.

The V and J genes are TRBV5-1 and TRBJ1-3, with TRBD1 as a possible D gene (5 bases). Germline V gives CDR1 SGHRS, CDR2 YFSETQ. This CDR3 comprises 15 residues. Trimming left V 4 bases short and J 0 bases short, with 11 bases between. The CDR3: CASSPTGDSGNTIYF. The CDR3 DNA reads TGCGCCAGCAGCCCGACGGGGGACTCTGGAAACACCATATATTTT. Based on the CDR3 plus reference TRBV5-1 and TRBJ1-3, the full variable domain is KAGVTQTPRYLIKTRGQQVTLSCSPISGHRSVSWYQQTPGQGLQFLFEYFSETQRNKGNFPGRFSGRQFSNSRSEMNVSTLELGDSALYLCASSPTGDSGNTIYFGEGSWLTVV.

This clone is a singleton in its sample. V and J are TRBV11-2 and TRBJ2-2; D gene uncertain. Trimming removed 0 bases from V and 8 bases from J, with 4 bases in between. The CDR3 has 12 residues. Germline assignment: CDR1 SGHAT and CDR2 FQNNGV. As DNA, the CDR3 is TGTGCCAGCAGCTTAGAGCGGGGGGAGCTGTTTTTT. Translating it yields CASSLERGELFF.

The V call is TRBV18, the J call TRBJ1-1; 7 bases line up with TRBD1. CDR1 and CDR2 (germline): KGHSH, LQKENI. This CDR3 has 14 amino acids. The V gene end was trimmed by 3 bases and the J gene end by 5 bases; junction bases not matched to a gene: 6. The CDR3 region is CASSPRQGRTEAFF. The CDR3 DNA reads as TGTGCCAGCTCACCTCGACAGGGCAGAACTGAAGCTTTCTTT.

The chain couples TRBV7-3 to TRBJ2-1; weak D call: TRBD2 (6 bases). Germline CDR1 and CDR2: SGHTA and FQGTGA. With 4 bases removed from V and 6 bases from J, the gap between germline ends came to 10 bases. The CDR3 extends over 13 amino acids. CDR3 bases: TGTGCCAGCAGCTCGCGGGACGGCAATGAGCAGTTCTTC. Protein product: CASSSRDGNEQFF.

A remark on this clone: Other DNA sequences of this sample code for an identical CDR3. This chain connects TRBV9 to TRBJ2-2, with 8 bases matching TRBD2. The V segment lost 5 bases and the J segment 0 bases; nucleotides outside the gene matches: 3. CDR3 length: 15 amino acids. Germline-derived CDR1 and CDR2 are SGDLS and YYNGEE. CDR3 protein: CASSASGSNTGELFF. In DNA, the CDR3 is TGTGCCAGCAGTGCTAGCGGGTCGAACACCGGGGAGCTGTTTTTT.

This chain joins TRBV7-9 and TRBJ1-2, with 8 bases matching TRBD1. The V segment lost 4 bases and the J segment 1 base; nucleotides outside the gene matches: 2. The germline gives CDR1 SEHNR, CDR2 FQNEAQ (reference sequence). The CDR3 loop spans 14 amino acids. CDR3 region: CASSSTGVNYGYTF. CDR3 nucleotide sequence: TGTGCCAGCAGCTCGACAGGGGTTAACTATGGCTACACCTTC.

V and J are TRBV10-3 and TRBJ1-1; 12 nucleotides match TRBD1. This CDR3 contains 17 residues. V gave up 3 bases and J gave up 4 bases; unmatched junction bases: 9. The germline CDR1 and CDR2 sequences are ENHRY and SYGVKD. For the CDR3, the DNA is TGTGCCATCAGTGACCCGACCGGGACAGGGGGCGTCACTGAAGCTTTCTTT. Translation gives CAISDPTGTGGVTEAFF.

This clone appeared once. Mismatch with germline at one junction end may stem from a read error. J is TRBJ1-5 and V is TRBV5-1; D remains ambiguous. CDR3 size: 14 residues. Germline lookup yields CDR1 SGHRS and CDR2 YFSETQ. CDR3 sequence (DNA): TGCGCCAGCAGTTTGGACGGTGCTTATCAGCCCCAGCATTTT. Encoded protein: CASSLDGAYQPQHF.

The chain is built from TRBV6-6 and TRBJ2-7; D is perhaps TRBD1 (6 bases). V dropped 2 bases and J dropped 4 bases, with 9 bases sitting between them. CDR3 length equals 13 residues. Germline CDR1 and CDR2: MNHNY and SVGAGI (reference sequence). The CDR3 sequence is CASSYPGVYEQYF. The DNA of the CDR3 is TGTGCCAGCAGTTACCCAGGGGTATACGAGCAGTACTTC.

The chain's CDR3 is CASSLAWTSEYEQYF. The CDR3 bases are TGTGCCAGCAGCTTAGCGTGGACTAGCGAGTACGAGCAGTACTTC. This rearrangement joins TRBV7-2 to TRBJ2-7, with TRBD2 matching 9 bases. The CDR3 is made up of 15 amino acids. The ends lost 0 bases at V and 4 bases at J; junction bases unmatched: 4. In germline, CDR1 is SGHTA, CDR2 FQGNSA.

The chain combines TRBV11-3 with TRBJ1-1; 7 bases agree with TRBD1. Germline trimming cut 5 bases from V and 5 bases from J; bases unmatched to any gene: 5. CDR3 length: 13 residues. Germline V gene data show CDR1 as SGHNT and CDR2 as YENEEA. This chain's CDR3 is CASSATGNTEAFF. DNA of the CDR3: TGTGCCAGCAGCGCGACAGGGAATACTGAAGCTTTCTTT.

The chain has TRBV7-9 and TRBJ1-2; no definite D call. This CDR3 has 15 amino acids. V shed 1 base and J shed 2 bases, with 11 bases lying between them. Germline lookup yields CDR1 SEHNR and CDR2 FQNEAQ (reference sequence). CDR3 coding DNA: TGTGCCAGCAGCTTAGGTGCAGATTTAAACTATGGCTACACCTTC. Protein: CASSLGADLNYGYTF.

The chain combines TRBV2 with TRBJ1-6; TRBD1 agrees at 7 bases. This CDR3 contains 14 residues. V gave up 4 bases and J gave up 7 bases; unmatched junction bases: 4. Germline CDR1 is SNHLY and CDR2 is FYNNEI. CDR3 DNA: TGTGCCAGCAGTGTGGGGACAGTCAATTCACCCCTCCACTTT. This encodes CASSVGTVNSPLHF.

The chain carries TRBV5-1 and TRBJ1-4; 7 bases are a match to TRBD1. The CDR3 is 15 amino acids. Germline V gene data show CDR1 as SGHRS and CDR2 as YFSETQ. V trimming: 6 bases; J trimming: 5 bases; junction bases outside the gene matches: 10. CDR3 protein: CASTQTGDENEKLFF. The DNA for the CDR3 is TGCGCCAGCACCCAAACAGGGGACGAAAATGAAAAACTGTTTTTT.

The table lists this clone with a few counts. The chain combines TRBV18 with TRBJ1-3; the match to TRBD1 covers 8 bases. The germline V gene encodes CDR1 KGHSH and CDR2 LQKENI. Trimming removed 2 bases from V and 1 base from J; junction bases left unmatched: 7. CDR3 size: 17 residues. CDR3 loop: CASSPIGTGVSGNTIYF. CDR3 coding DNA: TGTGCCAGCTCACCAATCGGGACAGGCGTATCTGGAAACACCATATATTTT.

The sample holds a few counts of this clone. The chain uses TRBV19 and TRBJ2-2; 12 nucleotides align to TRBD2. Trimming at V came to 4 bases and at J to 6 bases, leaving 6 bases not matched to a gene. CDR3 size: 16 residues. Germline CDR1 reads LNHDA; CDR2 reads SQIVND (reference sequence). Here the CDR3 DNA reads TGTGCCAGTAGTAGATCCGGGACTAGCGGGTCCGGGGAGCTGTTTTTT. The encoded protein is CASSRSGTSGSGELFF.

This clone was recorded a few times. The CDR3 DNA reads as TGTGCCAGCAGCTTCCCGGGACATTATGGCTACACCTTC. This sequence encodes CASSFPGHYGYTF. This sequence joins TRBV7-2 and TRBJ1-2, with a weak D call TRBD1 (6 bases). The CDR3 totals 13 residues. V lost 3 bases and J 5 bases, leaving 10 bases between the germline ends. CDR1 and CDR2 (germline): SGHTA, FQGNSA.

The genes are TRBV20-1 and TRBJ1-1, with D tentatively TRBD1 (6 bases). This CDR3 comprises 11 residues. V was clipped by 6 bases and J by 7 bases, with 12 bases between them. In germline, CDR1 is DFQATT, CDR2 SNEGSKA (reference sequence). The CDR3 reads CSARTDLEAFF. CDR3 sequence (DNA): TGCAGTGCGCGGACAGATCTTGAAGCTTTCTTT.

In regard to this clone: Its ends do not fully match the called genes, so a read error is possible. The chain joins TRBV2 to TRBJ2-5, with TRBD2 as a possible D gene (5 bases). The germline V gene encodes CDR1 SNHLY and CDR2 FYNNEI. The length of the CDR3 is 14 residues. CDR3 protein: CAGSPLLVEETQYF. The CDR3 region has the DNA TGTGCCGGCAGCCCATTACTAGTCGAAGAGACCCAGTACTTC.